This TCR beta chain came from a study of OX40 agonist ivuxolimab in advanced cancers. The study's findings and limits: At 0.1 to 3.0 mg/kg and by week 6, clonal expansion occurred in CD4+ and CD8+ blood T cells.

Assay used: immunoSEQ multiplex PCR; TCRdb lists only in-frame clones, some missing. The data show 28,000 or so clones, more than 80% seen once. In regard to this clone: No antigen is known for it. Other DNA sequences in the same sample also yield this CDR3.

The CDR3 is made up of 17 amino acids. Germline CDR1 reads SGHRS; CDR2 reads YFSETQ. Between the trimmed V and J ends, which lost 0 bases and 2 bases, there was a span of 17 bases. V usage is TRBV5-1 and J usage is TRBJ1-1; no firm D call. The origin of this receptor is an adult with an advanced solid tumor such as melanoma, head and neck, liver or kidney cancer. The specimen was CD4+ or CD8+ T cells sorted from blood, collected in a trial of the OX40 agonist ivuxolimab. CDR3 bases: TGCGCCAGCAGCTTGGGAGCACAATTAGCCCAAAACACTGAAGCTTTCTTT. Translated: CASSLGAQLAQNTEAFF.